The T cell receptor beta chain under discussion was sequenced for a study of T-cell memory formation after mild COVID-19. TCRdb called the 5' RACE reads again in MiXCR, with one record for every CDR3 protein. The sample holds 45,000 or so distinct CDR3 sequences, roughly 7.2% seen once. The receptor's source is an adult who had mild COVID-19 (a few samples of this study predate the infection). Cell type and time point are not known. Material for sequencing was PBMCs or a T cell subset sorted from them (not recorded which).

This chain's CDR3 is CASSYDSRNTGELFF. For the CDR3, the DNA is TGTGCCAGCAGTTACGATTCACGGAATACCGGGGAGCTGTTTTTT. The chain has TRBV6-2 or TRBV6-3 and TRBJ2-2; D uncertain. V shed 2 bases and J shed 5 bases, with 12 bases lying between them. This CDR3 spans 15 amino acids. Germline V CDR1 and CDR2: MNHEY, SVGEGT.